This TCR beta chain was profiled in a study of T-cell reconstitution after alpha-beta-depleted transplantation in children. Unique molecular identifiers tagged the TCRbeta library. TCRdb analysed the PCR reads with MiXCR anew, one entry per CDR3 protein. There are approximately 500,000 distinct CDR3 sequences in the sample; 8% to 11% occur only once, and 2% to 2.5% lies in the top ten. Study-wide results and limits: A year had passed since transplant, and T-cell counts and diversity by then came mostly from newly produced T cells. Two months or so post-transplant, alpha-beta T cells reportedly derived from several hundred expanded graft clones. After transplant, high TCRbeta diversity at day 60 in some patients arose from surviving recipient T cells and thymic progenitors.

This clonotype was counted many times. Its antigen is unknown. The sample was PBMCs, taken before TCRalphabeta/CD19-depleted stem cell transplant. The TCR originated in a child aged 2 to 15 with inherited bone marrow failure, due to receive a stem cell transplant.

The CDR3 DNA follows: TGTGCCAGTCGTTTGGACAGCCAAGAGACCCAGTACTTC. Amino acid sequence: CASRLDSQETQYF. This rearrangement joins TRBV21-1 to TRBJ2-5; the DNA was not compared with TRBD1, the D call given in the table. TRBV21-1 is annotated as a pseudogene. There are 13 residues in the CDR3.